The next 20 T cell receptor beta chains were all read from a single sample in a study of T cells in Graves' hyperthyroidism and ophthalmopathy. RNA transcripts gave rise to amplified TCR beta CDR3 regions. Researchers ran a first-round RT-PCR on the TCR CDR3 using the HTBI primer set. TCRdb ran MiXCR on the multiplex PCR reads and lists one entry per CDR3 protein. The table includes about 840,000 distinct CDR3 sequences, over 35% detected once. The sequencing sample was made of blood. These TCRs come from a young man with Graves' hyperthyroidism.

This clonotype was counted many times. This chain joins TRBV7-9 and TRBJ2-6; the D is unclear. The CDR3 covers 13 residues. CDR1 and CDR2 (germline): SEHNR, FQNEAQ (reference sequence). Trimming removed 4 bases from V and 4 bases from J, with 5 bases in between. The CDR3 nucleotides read TGTGCCAGCAGCTCAGTAGGGGCCAACGTCCTGACTTTC. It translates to CASSSVGANVLTF. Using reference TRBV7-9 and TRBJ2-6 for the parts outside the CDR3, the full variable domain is DTGVSQNPRHKITKRGQNVTFRCDPISEHNRLYWYRQTLGQGPEFLTYFQNEAQLEKSRLLSDRFSAERPKGSFSTLEIQRTEQGDSAMYLCASSSVGANVLTFGAGSRLTVL.

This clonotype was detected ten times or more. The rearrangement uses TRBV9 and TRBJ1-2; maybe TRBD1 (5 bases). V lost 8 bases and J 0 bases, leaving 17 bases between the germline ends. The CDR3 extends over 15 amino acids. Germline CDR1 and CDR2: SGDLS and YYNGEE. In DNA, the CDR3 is TGTGCCAGTAGTGTCGGGACGGGAGCTAACTATGGCTACACCTTC. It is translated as CASSVGTGANYGYTF.

The chain's CDR3 is CASSARWGFEETQYF. The CDR3 nucleotides read TGTGCCAGCAGTGCTAGGTGGGGGTTTGAAGAGACCCAGTACTTC. This chain uses TRBV7-3 with TRBJ2-5, with D perhaps assigned TRBD1 or TRBD2 (5 bases each). From germline, CDR1 is SGHTA and CDR2 FQGTGA. The ends were cut back, 6 bases at V and 3 bases at J, with 17 bases in the middle. The CDR3 length is 15 residues. Full variable domain (remainder filled in from reference TRBV7-3 and TRBJ2-5): GAGVSQTPSNKVTEKGKYVELRCDPISGHTALYWYRQSLGQGPEFLIYFQGTGAADDSGLPNDRFFAVRPEGSVSTLKIQRTERGDSAVYLCASSARWGFEETQYFGPGTRLLVL.

CDR3 bases: TGTGCCAGCAGTCCGGACGGAGCTAACTACGAGCAGTACTTC. It encodes CASSPDGANYEQYF. The rearrangement uses TRBV6-5 and TRBJ2-7, with D uncertain. Per the germline V gene, CDR1 is MNHEY and CDR2 is SVGAGI. The CDR3 has 14 residues. The V end lost 5 bases, the J end lost 3 bases, and 14 bases lay between the germline ends.

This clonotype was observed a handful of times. The CDR3 is CASRTGGGLRETQYF. Here the CDR3 DNA reads TGTGCCAGCAGGACCGGTGGGGGACTTCGGGAGACCCAGTACTTC. J is TRBJ2-5 and V is TRBV7-2; a weak D match, TRBD2 (6 bases). Germline values: CDR1 SGHTA, CDR2 FQGNSA. The CDR3 has 15 residues. V was clipped by 6 bases and J by 5 bases, with 19 bases between them.

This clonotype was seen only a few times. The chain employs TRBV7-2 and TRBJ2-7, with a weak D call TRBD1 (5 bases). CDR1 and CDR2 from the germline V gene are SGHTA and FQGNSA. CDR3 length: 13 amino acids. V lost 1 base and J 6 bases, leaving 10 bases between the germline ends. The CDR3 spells CASSLVATAEQYF. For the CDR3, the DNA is TGTGCCAGCAGCTTAGTCGCGACAGCCGAGCAGTACTTC.

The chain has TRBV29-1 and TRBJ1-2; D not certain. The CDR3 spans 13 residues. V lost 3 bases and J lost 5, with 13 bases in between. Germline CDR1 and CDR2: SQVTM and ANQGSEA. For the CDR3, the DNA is TGCAGCGTTGATTCGGGCCAGCGGTATGGCTACACCTTC. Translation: CSVDSGQRYGYTF.

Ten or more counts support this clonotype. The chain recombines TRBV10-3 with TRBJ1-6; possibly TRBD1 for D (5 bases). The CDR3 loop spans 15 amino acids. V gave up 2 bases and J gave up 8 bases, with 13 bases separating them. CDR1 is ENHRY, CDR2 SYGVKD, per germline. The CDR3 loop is CAISERKGPDSPLHF. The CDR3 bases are TGTGCCATCAGTGAGAGAAAGGGGCCGGATTCACCCCTCCACTTT.

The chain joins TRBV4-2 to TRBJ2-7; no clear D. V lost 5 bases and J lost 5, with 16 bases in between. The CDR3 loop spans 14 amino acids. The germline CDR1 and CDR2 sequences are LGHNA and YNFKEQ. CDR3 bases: TGTGCCAGCAGCTTGGAGCTCCGCAAAGACGAGCAGTACTTC. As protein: CASSLELRKDEQYF.

The CDR3 spells CASSLTASPSTANEKLFF. The CDR3 region has the DNA TGTGCCAGCAGCTTGACAGCTTCGCCCTCCACCGCTAATGAAAAACTGTTTTTT. This chain links TRBV2 with TRBJ1-4, with D maybe TRBD1 (5 bases). This CDR3 comprises 18 residues. CDR1 is SNHLY and CDR2 is FYNNEI in the germline V gene. Trimming left V 6 bases short and J 3 bases short, with 23 bases between.

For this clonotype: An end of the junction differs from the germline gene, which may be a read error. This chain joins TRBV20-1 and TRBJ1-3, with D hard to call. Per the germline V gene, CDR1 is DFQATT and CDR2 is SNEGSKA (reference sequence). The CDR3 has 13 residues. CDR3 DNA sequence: TGCAGTGGTTATGGTCCCTCTAGAAACACCATATATTTT. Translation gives CSGYGPSRNTIYF.

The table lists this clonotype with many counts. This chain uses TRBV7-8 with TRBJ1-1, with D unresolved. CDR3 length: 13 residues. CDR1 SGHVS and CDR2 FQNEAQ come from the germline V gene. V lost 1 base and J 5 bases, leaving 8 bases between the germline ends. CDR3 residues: CASSLEQMTEAFF. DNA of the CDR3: TGTGCCAGCAGCTTAGAACAGATGACTGAAGCTTTCTTT.

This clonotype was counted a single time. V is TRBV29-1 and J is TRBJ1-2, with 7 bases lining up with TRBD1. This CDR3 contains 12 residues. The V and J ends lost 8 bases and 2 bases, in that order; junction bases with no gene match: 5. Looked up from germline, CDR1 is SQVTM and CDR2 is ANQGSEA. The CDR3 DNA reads TGCAGCTCAGGGGGGCAGAACTATGGCTACACCTTC. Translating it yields CSSGGQNYGYTF.

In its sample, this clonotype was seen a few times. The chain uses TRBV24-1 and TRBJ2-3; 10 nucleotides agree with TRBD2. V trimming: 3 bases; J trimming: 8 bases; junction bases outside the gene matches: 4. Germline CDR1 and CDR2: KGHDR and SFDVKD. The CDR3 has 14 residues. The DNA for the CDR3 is TGTGCCACCAGTGATCCTAGCGGGAGTGGTACGCAGTATTTT. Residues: CATSDPSGSGTQYF.

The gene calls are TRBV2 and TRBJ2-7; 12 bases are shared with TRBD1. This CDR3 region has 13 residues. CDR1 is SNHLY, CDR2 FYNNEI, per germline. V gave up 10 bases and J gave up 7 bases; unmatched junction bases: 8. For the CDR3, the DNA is TGTGCCACCCGGGACAGGGGGCATCAAGAGCAGTACTTC. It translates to CATRDRGHQEQYF.

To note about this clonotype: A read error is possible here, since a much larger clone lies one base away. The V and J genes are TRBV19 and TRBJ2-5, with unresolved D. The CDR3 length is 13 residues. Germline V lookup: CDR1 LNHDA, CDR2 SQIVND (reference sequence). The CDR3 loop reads CASNKAVQENQYF. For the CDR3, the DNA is TGTGCCAGTAACAAGGCAGTCCAAGAGAACCAGTACTTC.

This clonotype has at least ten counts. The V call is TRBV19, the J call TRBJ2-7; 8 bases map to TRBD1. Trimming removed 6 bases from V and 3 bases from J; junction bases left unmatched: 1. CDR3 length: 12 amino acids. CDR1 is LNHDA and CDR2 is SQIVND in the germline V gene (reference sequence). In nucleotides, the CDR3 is TGTGCCAGTAGGGGACAGGTCTACGAGCAGTACTTC. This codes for CASRGQVYEQYF.

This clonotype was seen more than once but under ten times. CDR3 sequence reads: CATIPGIPLFSYEQYF. CDR3 nucleotide sequence: TGTGCCACCATCCCGGGAATTCCCTTATTTTCCTACGAGCAGTACTTC. The rearrangement links TRBV24-1 to TRBJ2-7, with D perhaps matching TRBD2 (5 bases). V shed 8 bases and J shed 1 base, with 20 bases lying between them. This CDR3 is built from 16 residues. Per the germline V gene, CDR1 is KGHDR and CDR2 is SFDVKD.

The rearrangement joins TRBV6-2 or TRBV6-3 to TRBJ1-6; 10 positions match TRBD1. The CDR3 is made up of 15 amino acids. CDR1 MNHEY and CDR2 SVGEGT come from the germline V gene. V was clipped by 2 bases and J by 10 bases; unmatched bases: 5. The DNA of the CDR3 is TGTGCCAGCAGTTACGCCGACAGGGGGCAGTCACCCCTCCACTTT. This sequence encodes CASSYADRGQSPLHF.

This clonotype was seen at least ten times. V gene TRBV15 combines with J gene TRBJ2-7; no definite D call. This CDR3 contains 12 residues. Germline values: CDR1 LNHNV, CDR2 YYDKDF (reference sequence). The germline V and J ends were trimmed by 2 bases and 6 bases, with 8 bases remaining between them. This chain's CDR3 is CATSRWLGEQYF. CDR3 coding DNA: TGTGCCACCAGCAGATGGTTAGGCGAGCAGTACTTC.